Listed below are T cell receptor beta chains from one sample, sequenced in a study of vaccination and CD4 T cells after COVID-19. Using its own MiXCR run on the PCR reads, TCRdb lists one record per CDR3 protein. The sample has 15,000 to 25,000 distinct CDR3 sequences, approximately 48% seen once. No antigens are known for them. This sample comprised CD4+ T cells from blood, cultured in vitro, obtained after SARS-CoV-2 vaccination. The receptors here all came from a human donor who had recovered from COVID-19. Both conserved end residues are part of each CDR3. The order of the fields is V gene, clone size, J gene, CDR3 protein. Only some rows state a clone size, as once, few, many or a class for expanded clones.

V: TRBV10-2
size: -
J: TRBJ1-1
CDR3: CASKMGGNTEAFF

V: TRBV20-1
size: few
J: TRBJ2-2
CDR3: CSASRTGGTGELFF

V: TRBV4-3
size: -
J: TRBJ1-2
CDR3: CASSQYFARDSYGYTF

V: TRBV6-2/TRBV6-3
size: -
J: TRBJ2-2
CDR3: CASSYFTSRVDTGELFF

V: TRBV7-9
size: few
J: TRBJ1-6
CDR3: CASSLLVYSPLHF

V: TRBV11-2
size: -
J: TRBJ2-7
CDR3: CASSYTSGSYEQYF

V: TRBV20-1
size: -
J: TRBJ2-7
CDR3: CSAGDPYEQYF

V: TRBV5-6
size: -
J: TRBJ2-4
CDR3: CASSLSGPRVNIQYF

V: TRBV2
size: -
J: TRBJ2-7
CDR3: CASSERGVGSYEQYF

V: TRBV7-9
size: few
J: TRBJ2-5
CDR3: CASRSGQGLETQYF

V: TRBV7-9
size: -
J: TRBJ2-1
CDR3: CASRASGRATGEQFF

V: TRBV7-4
size: -
J: TRBJ1-2
CDR3: CASSRDDSPNYGYTF

V: TRBV27
size: -
J: TRBJ1-2
CDR3: CASSLKPQNYGYTF

V: TRBV4-1
size: -
J: TRBJ1-2
CDR3: CASSQADLYTF

V: TRBV5-6
size: -
J: TRBJ2-1
CDR3: CASSSTSGRRLSSYNEQFF

V: TRBV6-1
size: few
J: TRBJ1-2
CDR3: CASSEAGGVGYGYTF

V: TRBV20-1
size: -
J: TRBJ1-2
CDR3: CSADSFSHGYTF

V: TRBV29-1
size: -
J: TRBJ1-1
CDR3: CSAWLGTNTEAFF

V: TRBV6-1
size: -
J: TRBJ2-3
CDR3: CASSGALAGPDTQYF

V: TRBV6-2/TRBV6-3
size: few
J: TRBJ2-7
CDR3: CASSPRTSSYEQYF

V: TRBV7-9
size: -
J: TRBJ1-5
CDR3: CASSRSGQGEQPQHF

V: TRBV19
size: -
J: TRBJ2-5
CDR3: CASQHSETQYF

V: TRBV19
size: -
J: TRBJ2-7
CDR3: CASSMQTGGMDEQYF

V: TRBV20-1
size: few
J: TRBJ2-3
CDR3: CSARLAGGLPQNTQYF

V: TRBV20-1
size: few
J: TRBJ2-5
CDR3: CSARDPREETQYF

V: TRBV27
size: -
J: TRBJ2-1
CDR3: CASSAGFQVFNEQFF